These T cell receptor beta chains were read from a single sample in a study of blood T cell repertoires in COVID-19. Data came from immunoSEQ multiplex PCR; TCRdb stores just in-frame clones and leaves some out. Of around 130,000 clones in the sample, around 83% were seen once. The source material was peripheral blood. The receptors were gathered from a man aged 30-40 years with COVID-19, enrolled during active disease. Both conserved end residues are part of each CDR3. A D gene is named only where the DNA matches it firmly. Rows may omit the clone size; those that give it use once, few, many or a size class.

>-|few|TRBV6-1|TRBJ1-2
TGTGCCAGCAGTGAAACAGGCGCCCGGCTTGGCTATGGCTACACCTTC
CASSETGARLGYGYTF
>-|-|TRBV6-5|TRBJ1-1
TGTGCCAGCCTTCCTGGGGACTTTATGAACACTGAAGCTTTCTTT
CASLPGDFMNTEAFF
>TRBD1|-|TRBV7-2|TRBJ2-3
TGTGCCAGCAGCTTAGACGGACAGGGGTATACGCAGTATTTT
CASSLDGQGYTQYF
>TRBD2|-|TRBV10-3|TRBJ2-1
TGTGCCACGAGGGGGACTAGCGAATACAATGAGCAGTTCTTC
CATRGTSEYNEQFF
>-|-|TRBV6-5|TRBJ2-7
TGTGCCAGCCAAGAGCGGCATTCCTACGAGCAGTACTTC
CASQERHSYEQYF
>TRBD1|-|TRBV9|TRBJ2-7
TGTGCCAGCAGCGGCAGGACAGGGGGACCCTCCGAGCAGTACTTC
CASSGRTGGPSEQYF
>TRBD2|-|TRBV2|TRBJ2-1
TGTGCCAGCAAACGGCTAGCGGGAGGGTACAATGAGCAGTTCTTC
CASKRLAGGYNEQFF
>-|-|TRBV13|TRBJ2-7
TGTGCCAGCAGCCTCCCGGACCTCGGGAACGAGCAGTACTTC
CASSLPDLGNEQYF
>TRBD1|-|TRBV2|TRBJ1-5
TGTGCCAGCAGTGATACCGGGACAGGAAGTCAGCCCCAGCATTTT
CASSDTGTGSQPQHF
>TRBD1|few|TRBV2|TRBJ2-1
TGTGCCAGCAGACCCCGACAGGGGAGGAATGAGCAGTTCTTC
CASRPRQGRNEQFF
>TRBD2|few|TRBV5-6|TRBJ2-7
TGTGCCAGCAGCTTGGATGGACTAGCGGGAACTAGGGTTTCCTACGAGCAGTACTTC
CASSLDGLAGTRVSYEQYF
>-|-|TRBV5-1|TRBJ2-7
TGCGCCAGCAGCTTGTGGCCGCTCGGGGAGCAGTACTTC
CASSLWPLGEQYF
>TRBD1|-|TRBV4-3|TRBJ2-7
TGCGCCAGCAGCAAAGGGACAGGGGGAACCTACGAGCAGTACTTC
CASSKGTGGTYEQYF
>-|-|TRBV6-1|TRBJ1-2
TGTGCCAGCAGTGACCCTGCGAACAGACGTAACTATGGCTACACCTTC
CASSDPANRRNYGYTF